This record covers a single T cell receptor (beta chain). In its sample, this clone was seen once. The antigen this receptor binds is unknown. No clone much larger than this one lies a single base away; base qualities are absent. V is pared back by 6 bases and J by 5 bases, with 9 bases lying between the germline termini. Taken from the germline V gene (reference sequence), the CDR1 and CDR2 loops are DFQATT and SNEGSKA. The CDR3 covers 11 residues, taking in both the cysteine and the phenylalanine. The only DNA kept is the CDR3, 33 bases in frame from the first base. The sample is drawn from a study of T cells in narcolepsy (dated by TCRdb to about 2018). About the full investigation: Healthy control donors were enrolled in the study alongside patients who had narcolepsy type 1 or type 2 (NT1, NT2). To look for autoreactive T cells in narcolepsy patients that target self-antigens of hypocretin neurons (hypocretin, TRIB2), the study used TCR Vbeta sequencing to follow clonotypes in blood and CSF. Study-wide findings and limitations: Numbers of sequenced blood memory CD4+ clonotypes were comparable, averaging around 40,000 in patients and some 33,000 in controls. Autoreactive clonotypes were reported to be detected serially in the blood of the same patients and of different patients, but not in the blood of healthy controls. HCRT-specific and TRIB2-specific autoreactive clonotypes were highlighted in plots that compared CD4+ T cell clonotypes in CSF versus blood from the same patient. No sequences matching autoreactive T cell clones were present in some of the blood memory CD4+ repertoires from patients and controls.

Library preparation was by the immunoSEQ multiplex PCR assay. In its TCRdb copy, this immuneACCESS table keeps in-frame sequences only and misses some clones. Where compared with another copy, unresolved V genes explain less than half of these, and the others have no known cause. For this sample the table gives some 30,000 clones, of which roughly 80% were detected only once. The top ten clonotypes cover under 1.3% of the sample. For TCR Vbeta sequencing, memory CD4+ T cells were sorted ex vivo from the peripheral blood of narcolepsy patients and healthy controls. The rearranged chain carries TRBV20-1 and TRBJ2-3, with no D gene named confidently. The receptor comes from a human donor with narcolepsy. The material sequenced was CD45RA- memory CD4+ T cells from PBMCs. The cell subset or site tag for this specimen amounts to: memory T cells sorted ex vivo from peripheral blood. The sequence in DNA is TGCAGTGCCGCCCGGCAAGATACGCAGTATTTT. It translates as CSAARQDTQYF.